The next 9 T cell receptor beta chains were all read from a single sample in a study of shared clonotypes between healthy human individuals. Profiling relied on immunoSEQ multiplex PCR, and the TCRdb table lists in-frame clones only, not all of them. Here the sample spans 2 million to 2.5 million clones, 85% to 95% being singletons. The specimen sequenced was naive CD4+ T cells from PBMCs. As for subset: CD45RA+ positively selected. All receptors derive from a man aged 18 to 29 in good health. Some clones in this sample may be carry-over from other donors' samples.

The chain employs TRBV6-1 and TRBJ1-2, with 8 bases matching TRBD1. After removal of 4 bases from V and 7 bases from J, the junction contained 5 bases not matched to a gene. Germline CDR1 reads MNHNS; CDR2 reads SASEGT. CDR3 length: 13 residues. The CDR3 protein is CASSVGQGGGYTF. The CDR3 DNA follows: TGTGCCAGCAGTGTAGGACAGGGTGGTGGCTACACCTTC.

The chain is built from TRBV19 and TRBJ1-1; 8 bases agree with TRBD1. Germline CDR1 is LNHDA and CDR2 is SQIVND (reference sequence). Trimming removed 4 bases from V and 7 bases from J; junction bases left unmatched: 5. CDR3 size: 13 residues. The CDR3 protein is CASSRGQGYEAFF. The CDR3 region has the DNA TGTGCCAGTAGTAGAGGACAGGGATATGAAGCTTTCTTT. The full variable domain, rest sourced from reference TRBV19 and TRBJ1-1, is DGGITQSPKYLFRKEGQNVTLSCEQNLNHDAMYWYRQDPGQGLRLIYYSQIVNDFQKGDIAEGYSVSREKKESFPLTVTSAQKNPTAFYLCASSRGQGYEAFFGQGTRLTVV.

In its sample, this clone was seen once. This sample includes further DNA sequences coding for the same CDR3. V gene TRBV5-1 combines with J gene TRBJ1-1; D call uncertain. This CDR3 contains 14 residues. Trimming pared 0 bases from V and 5 bases from J, leaving 11 bases between. CDR1 SGHRS and CDR2 YFSETQ come from the germline V gene. This chain's CDR3 is CASSLARVNTEAFF. The CDR3 DNA is TGCGCCAGCAGCTTGGCTAGGGTTAATACTGAAGCTTTCTTT.

As for this clone: Other DNA sequences in the same sample also yield this CDR3. The chain uses TRBV5-1 and TRBJ2-2, with unresolved D. The germline V gene has CDR1 SGHRS and CDR2 YFSETQ. The CDR3 consists of 14 residues. Deletions cut 3 bases from V and 1 base from J, with 7 bases between. The CDR3 coding sequence is TGCGCCAGCAGCTCGGGCAGGAACACCGGGGAGCTGTTTTTT. It specifies CASSSGRNTGELFF. Using reference TRBV5-1 and TRBJ2-2 for the parts outside the CDR3, the full variable domain is KAGVTQTPRYLIKTRGQQVTLSCSPISGHRSVSWYQQTPGQGLQFLFEYFSETQRNKGNFPGRFSGRQFSNSRSEMNVSTLELGDSALYLCASSSGRNTGELFFGEGSRLTVL.

The chain has TRBV6-1 and TRBJ1-3; D gene unclear. This CDR3 comprises 15 residues. Trimming pared 6 bases from V and 0 bases from J, leaving 12 bases between. From germline, CDR1 is MNHNS and CDR2 SASEGT. The CDR3 DNA follows: TGTGCCAGCAGCCTTGGAGGTTACTCTGGAAACACCATATATTTT. Translation: CASSLGGYSGNTIYF.

The rearrangement uses TRBV1 and TRBJ2-7; the D call of TRBD2 is as the table states it, not checked on the DNA. TRBV1 is a pseudogene segment. The CDR3 runs 15 residues. The CDR3 reads CTSSPLCIAHYEQYF. The CDR3 DNA is TGCACCAGCAGCCCATTATGCATAGCACACTACGAGCAGTACTTC.

This clone was recorded once. The gene calls are TRBV5-6 and TRBJ2-2; TRBD1 matches at 8 bases. The ends lost 2 bases at V and 2 bases at J; junction bases unmatched: 5. Germline CDR1 is SGHDT and CDR2 is YYEEEE. The CDR3 runs 16 residues. The CDR3 DNA is TGTGCCAGCAGCTTTACGGGACAGGTCAACACCGGGGAGCTGTTTTTT. Translation: CASSFTGQVNTGELFF. The entire variable domain, with the rest obtained from reference TRBV5-6 and TRBJ2-2, is as follows: DAGVTQSPTHLIKTRGQQVTLRCSPKSGHDTVSWYQQALGQGPQFIFQYYEEEERQRGNFPDRFSGHQFPNYSSELNVNALLLGDSALYLCASSFTGQVNTGELFFGEGSRLTVL.

As for this clone: The sample carries other DNA sequences with the same CDR3. The V gene is TRBV2, the J gene TRBJ1-5; D gene ambiguous. In germline, CDR1 is SNHLY, CDR2 FYNNEI. V shed 6 bases and J shed 4 bases, with 10 bases lying between them. The CDR3 has 13 residues. CDR3 protein: CASSDEGNQPQHF. CDR3 sequence (DNA): TGTGCCAGCAGCGATGAAGGGAATCAGCCCCAGCATTTT.

Comment on this clone: Compared with germline, one end of the junction differs, possibly owing to a read error. This chain links TRBV11-2 with TRBJ2-3; D is unclear. CDR1 SGHAT and CDR2 FQNNGV come from the germline V gene. The CDR3 is made up of 14 amino acids. The CDR3 bases are TGTGCCAGCACCTTAAATATCGGCACAGATACGCAGTATTTT. Residues: CASTLNIGTDTQYF.